These 32 T cell receptor beta chains share one sample of origin, sequenced in a study of neurological immune-mediated disorders. TCRdb independently ran MiXCR on the 5' RACE reads; one entry per CDR3 protein. This table holds 45,000 to 65,000 distinct CDR3 sequences, roughly 4.3% found once. Sequencing was carried out using PBMCs. The receptors derive from a man over 45 with multiple sclerosis.

V usage is TRBV11-3 and J usage is TRBJ2-3; 9 nucleotides match TRBD2. The V and J ends lost 6 bases and 6 bases, in that order; junction bases with no gene match: 10. Germline CDR1 and CDR2: SGHNT and YENEEA. This CDR3 contains 15 residues. CDR3 nucleotides: TGTGCCAGCAGGAGCCTTAGCGGGAGTATTGATACGCAGTATTTT. It translates to CASRSLSGSIDTQYF.

In this sample, this clonotype turned up a few times. The chain combines TRBV28 with TRBJ2-1; D gene uncertain. The length of the CDR3 is 14 residues. Trimming pared 6 bases from V and 3 bases from J, leaving 12 bases between. CDR1 and CDR2 (germline): MDHEN, SYDVKM. The CDR3 nucleotides are TGTGCCAGCAGGGCCGAGGAGAGCTACAATGAGCAGTTCTTC. Amino acid sequence: CASRAEESYNEQFF.

This clonotype was seen at least ten times. The rearrangement uses TRBV28 and TRBJ2-5; 9 nucleotides agree with TRBD2. CDR3 length equals 14 residues. Germline-derived CDR1 and CDR2 are MDHEN and SYDVKM. The trim removed 6 bases at V and 8 bases at J, leaving 10 bases unmatched. DNA for the CDR3: TGTGCCAGCAGCCCCACTCTAGCGGGGATTACCCAGTACTTC. Protein: CASSPTLAGITQYF.

The table lists this clonotype with many counts. The chain has TRBV20-1 and TRBJ1-5; D perhaps matches TRBD1 (5 bases). The CDR3 consists of 14 residues. CDR1 and CDR2 from the germline V gene are DFQATT and SNEGSKA (reference sequence). V shed 3 bases and J shed 11 bases, with 20 bases lying between them. CDR3 nucleotide sequence: TGCAGTGCTAGGGAGTGGGGGGGGTTCAAGGCCCAGCATTTT. It yields the protein CSAREWGGFKAQHF.

This clonotype was observed at least ten times. The chain links TRBV10-3 to TRBJ1-1, with 10 nucleotides matching TRBD1. The CDR3 has 17 amino acids. After removal of 0 bases from V and 5 bases from J, the junction contained 9 bases not matched to a gene. The V gene's germline CDR1 is ENHRY and CDR2 SYGVKD. In DNA form, the CDR3 reads TGTGCCATCAGTGAGTCCCCGGGACAGGGGCGGGGGACTGAAGCTTTCTTT. It translates to CAISESPGQGRGTEAFF.

This clonotype was seen ten or more times. The gene calls are TRBV29-1 and TRBJ2-7; perhaps TRBD2 as D (7 bases). Deletions cut 3 bases from V and 6 bases from J, with 12 bases between. This CDR3 spans 12 amino acids. Germline-derived CDR1 and CDR2 are SQVTM and ANQGSEA. CDR3 nucleotide sequence: TGCAGCGTTGAGACGGGGGGCGGCGAGCAGTACTTC. It codes for CSVETGGGEQYF.

This clonotype was detected ten times or more. The genes are TRBV12-3 or TRBV12-4 and TRBJ2-2; D remains ambiguous. V was clipped by 6 bases and J by 5 bases, with 4 bases between them. This CDR3 region has 11 residues. The CDR3, as DNA: TGTGCCAGCAGCCAAACCGGGGAGCTGTTTTTT. This translates into CASSQTGELFF.

This clonotype was seen repeatedly, ten times or more. The chain recombines TRBV20-1 with TRBJ1-2; D unclear. Germline V gene data show CDR1 as DFQATT and CDR2 as SNEGSKA (reference sequence). The CDR3 is 14 amino acids. V was clipped by 1 base and J by 0 bases, with 9 bases between them. The CDR3 DNA reads as TGCAGTGCTAGAGCCACGGACCCTAACTATGGCTACACCTTC. Protein sequence: CSARATDPNYGYTF.

This clonotype was seen many times. DNA of the CDR3: TGTGCCAGCAGGCCGGGCACTGAAGCTTTCTTT. Amino acids: CASRPGTEAFF. J is TRBJ1-1 and V is TRBV21-1; TRBD1 was called by the table and not checked on the DNA. TRBV21-1 has pseudogene status. The CDR3 totals 11 residues.

This clonotype was seen at least ten times. CDR3 DNA: TGTGCCAGCAGCTCACTAGCGGGGGGCCATAGAGATACGCAGTATTTT. This translates into CASSSLAGGHRDTQYF. The V and J genes are TRBV7-9 and TRBJ2-3, with 12 bases identical to TRBD2. Germline CDR1 reads SEHNR; CDR2 reads FQNEAQ (reference sequence). After removal of 4 bases from V and 5 bases from J, the junction contained 7 bases not matched to a gene. The CDR3 consists of 16 residues.

Many counts were recorded for this clonotype. CDR3 protein: CASSLGSSGANVLTF. CDR3 bases: TGCGCCAGCAGCTTAGGAAGCTCGGGGGCCAACGTCCTGACTTTC. V is TRBV5-1 and J is TRBJ2-6; D is unresolved. CDR3 length equals 15 residues. V lost 2 bases to trimming and J lost 4 bases, with 10 bases between them. Germline CDR1 is SGHRS and CDR2 is YFSETQ.

In its sample, this clonotype was seen many times. V usage is TRBV2 and J usage is TRBJ2-1; no reliable D call. Germline V gene sequence: CDR1 SNHLY, CDR2 FYNNEI. V was pared by 4 bases and J by 4 bases, with 8 bases between. The length of the CDR3 is 13 residues. CDR3 region: CASSVNEYNEQFF. CDR3 nucleotide sequence: TGTGCCAGCAGTGTAAACGAATACAATGAGCAGTTCTTC.

This clonotype was seen at least ten times. The chain links TRBV28 to TRBJ2-3, with a possible D match to TRBD1 (5 bases). From germline, CDR1 is MDHEN and CDR2 SYDVKM. V was clipped by 4 bases and J by 2 bases, with 19 bases between them. The CDR3 contains 17 residues. CDR3 sequence: CASSSPWGGSITDTQYF. CDR3 coding DNA: TGTGCCAGCAGTTCGCCCTGGGGCGGCTCGATCACAGATACGCAGTATTTT.

This clonotype showed up many times. The rearrangement joins TRBV5-1 to TRBJ2-7, with 7 nucleotides matching TRBD2. Trimming cost V 2 bases and J 0 bases; bases outside gene matches: 8. Germline loops: CDR1 SGHRS, CDR2 YFSETQ. This CDR3 spans 16 amino acids. CDR3 amino acids: CASSFSPGGSSYEQYF. For the CDR3, the DNA is TGCGCCAGCAGCTTCTCCCCGGGCGGGAGCTCCTACGAGCAGTACTTC.

The chain couples TRBV30 to TRBJ1-1; weak D call: TRBD1 (5 bases). Germline V gene sequence: CDR1 GTSNPN, CDR2 SVGIG (reference sequence). V lost 5 bases and J 7 bases, leaving 17 bases between the germline ends. This CDR3 contains 13 residues. The CDR3 DNA reads as TGTGCCTGGGCCCCGGCAGGGTGGGGTGAAGCTTTCTTT. Amino acid sequence: CAWAPAGWGEAFF.

There are many counts of this clonotype. The rearrangement joins TRBV5-1 to TRBJ2-2; no reliable D call. The CDR3 sequence is 14 residues long. Germline-derived CDR1 and CDR2 are SGHRS and YFSETQ. V lost 0 bases and J 3 bases, leaving 6 bases between the germline ends. The CDR3 reads CASSLERDTGELFF. CDR3 coding DNA: TGCGCCAGCAGCTTGGAACGTGACACCGGGGAGCTGTTTTTT. The full variable domain, with the rest looked up from reference TRBV5-1 and TRBJ2-2, is KAGVTQTPRYLIKTRGQQVTLSCSPISGHRSVSWYQQTPGQGLQFLFEYFSETQRNKGNFPGRFSGRQFSNSRSEMNVSTLELGDSALYLCASSLERDTGELFFGEGSRLTVL.

This clonotype was recorded at least ten times. The V gene is TRBV7-2, the J gene TRBJ2-2, with TRBD2 matching 9 bases. Germline lookup yields CDR1 SGHTA and CDR2 FQGNSA. The CDR3 is 14 residues long. V shed 5 bases, J shed 7 bases, and the junction held 5 bases outside the gene matches. The CDR3 DNA reads TGTGCCAGCAGCCTCGGACTAGCGAACGGGGAGCTGTTTTTT. Protein: CASSLGLANGELFF.

This clonotype was seen repeatedly, ten times or more. At one end the junction does not follow the germline gene, possibly because of a read error. This rearrangement joins TRBV2 to TRBJ1-5; D possibly corresponds to TRBD1 (5 bases). Germline-derived CDR1 and CDR2 are SNHLY and FYNNEI. CDR3 size: 13 residues. DNA of the CDR3: TGTGCCAGCAGTGGGACAAGCAATCAGCCCCAGAATTTT. Its protein product is CASSGTSNQPQNF.

This clonotype showed up many times. V usage is TRBV20-1 and J usage is TRBJ1-4; weak D call: TRBD1 (5 bases). CDR1 and CDR2 from the germline V gene are DFQATT and SNEGSKA (reference sequence). This CDR3 has 14 amino acids. Deletions cut 5 bases from V and 7 bases from J, with 17 bases between. CDR3 residues: CSAYRAPGREKLFF. The DNA for the CDR3 is TGCAGTGCTTACCGGGCCCCGGGGCGTGAAAAACTGTTTTTT.

For this clonotype: At one end the junction does not follow the germline gene, possibly because of a read error. The chain carries TRBV7-7 and TRBJ1-5; the match to TRBD1 covers 7 bases. The germline V gene encodes CDR1 SSHAT and CDR2 FNYEAQ (reference sequence). The CDR3 consists of 15 residues. The CDR3 DNA is TGTGCTAGCAGCCGAGGACAGGCCTACAATCAGCCCCAGCATTTT. Translation gives CASSRGQAYNQPQHF.

This clonotype was detected ten times or more. The CDR3 sequence: CASSLAETQYF. The CDR3 DNA reads TGTGCCAGCAGTTTAGCAGAGACCCAGTACTTC. V gene TRBV12-3 or TRBV12-4 combines with J gene TRBJ2-5; D gene uncertain. Trimming removed 0 bases from V and 4 bases from J, with 0 bases in between. This CDR3 contains 11 residues.

This clonotype appeared many times. The rearrangement joins TRBV7-9 to TRBJ2-4; TRBD1 aligns across 7 bases. Looked up from germline, CDR1 is SEHNR and CDR2 is FQNEAQ (reference sequence). The CDR3 covers 16 residues. V shed 1 base and J 1 base; nucleotides not matched to a gene: 4. CDR3 sequence reads: CASSLGQGSAKNIQYF. For the CDR3, the DNA is TGTGCCAGCAGCTTAGGACAGGGATCGGCCAAAAACATTCAGTACTTC.

The chain combines TRBV20-1 with TRBJ2-7, with 8 positions matching TRBD2. V lost 3 bases and J lost 4; bases outside the gene matches: 5. Germline V CDR1 and CDR2: DFQATT, SNEGSKA (reference sequence). There are 13 residues in the CDR3. CDR3 DNA: TGCAGTGCTAGTCGACTAGCGCTATACGAGCAGTACTTC. Its protein product is CSASRLALYEQYF.

In this sample, this clonotype turned up a few times. This chain connects TRBV12-3 or TRBV12-4 to TRBJ1-2, with D unresolved. V lost 0 bases and J lost 7, with 15 bases in between. The CDR3 consists of 15 residues. The CDR3 DNA sequence: TGTGCCAGCAGTTTAGCCCCTGGTGCTGTGCTTGGCTACACCTTC. It yields the protein CASSLAPGAVLGYTF.

This clonotype came up a few times. The junction differs from germline at one of its ends, possibly a read error. The genes are TRBV5-1 and TRBJ1-6, with 10 bases identical to TRBD1. Per germline, CDR1 SGHRS and CDR2 YFSETQ. The length of the CDR3 is 17 residues. The CDR3 here is CASSLDPGQGENSPLNF. The CDR3 bases are TGCGCCAGCAGCTTGGACCCCGGACAGGGGGAGAATTCACCCCTCAACTTT.

This clonotype was picked up a small number of times. The rearrangement uses TRBV15 and TRBJ2-1; no clear D. CDR1 is LNHNV, CDR2 YYDKDF, per germline (reference sequence). The CDR3 is 14 amino acids. Trimming shortened V by 4 bases and J by 2 bases, and 9 bases separated the two germline ends. CDR3 in amino acids: CATSTGVTYNEQFF. CDR3 nucleotide sequence: TGTGCCACCAGCACAGGTGTGACCTACAATGAGCAGTTCTTC.

This clonotype was recorded at least ten times. The chain recombines TRBV5-1 with TRBJ2-7; 7 bases align to TRBD1. CDR1 is SGHRS and CDR2 is YFSETQ in the germline V gene. Trimming removed 0 bases from V and 3 bases from J; junction bases left unmatched: 6. CDR3 length: 15 residues. The CDR3 DNA reads TGCGCCAGCAGCTTGGCCCCGGGACAGATCTACGAGCAGTACTTC. Amino acids: CASSLAPGQIYEQYF.

This clonotype was detected many times. CDR3 sequence: CASSLGTPAPLHF. For the CDR3, the DNA is TGTGCCAGCAGCTTAGGGACGCCGGCCCCCCTCCACTTT. The chain employs TRBV7-2 and TRBJ1-6; no clear D gene. The CDR3 length is 13 residues. Looked up from germline, CDR1 is SGHTA and CDR2 is FQGNSA. Trimming shortened V by 1 base and J by 13 bases, and 11 bases separated the two germline ends. The entire variable domain, with the rest obtained from reference TRBV7-2 and TRBJ1-6, is as follows: GAGVSQSPSNKVTEKGKDVELRCDPISGHTALYWYRQSLGQGLEFLIYFQGNSAPDKSGLPSDRFSAERTGGSVSTLTIQRTQQEDSAVYLCASSLGTPAPLHFGNGTRLTVT.

This clonotype was detected ten times or more. J is TRBJ1-1 and V is TRBV12-3 or TRBV12-4, with 7 nucleotides matching TRBD1. V lost 4 bases, J lost 5 bases, and 7 bases stayed unmatched. This CDR3 spans 14 amino acids. The CDR3 nucleotides read TGTGCCAGCAGTTCCCAGGGGGGAGGTACTGAAGCTTTCTTT. It specifies CASSSQGGGTEAFF.

As concerns this clonotype: One junction end disagrees with the germline gene, perhaps due to a read error. This rearrangement joins TRBV5-6 to TRBJ2-3, with unresolved D. The germline gives CDR1 SGHDT, CDR2 YYEEEE. The CDR3 covers 12 residues. In nucleotides, the CDR3 is TGTGCCAGCAGCTTGGCCCCAGCGAACATGAATTTT. It encodes CASSLAPANMNF.

The sample holds many counts of this clonotype. This chain's CDR3 is CASSPAGTVSYEQYF. The CDR3 DNA is TGCGCCAGCAGCCCCGCCGGGACGGTATCCTACGAGCAGTACTTC. V usage is TRBV5-1 and J usage is TRBJ2-7; perhaps D is TRBD1 or TRBD2 (5 bases each). Germline V gene lookup returns CDR1 SGHRS and CDR2 YFSETQ. This CDR3 is built from 15 residues. V lost 4 bases, J lost 1 base, and 15 bases lay in between.

This clonotype was counted a few times. This rearrangement joins TRBV28 to TRBJ2-7; 9 nucleotides line up with TRBD1. The germline V gene encodes CDR1 MDHEN and CDR2 SYDVKM. The CDR3 has 14 amino acids. With V trimmed by 2 bases and J by 4 bases, 3 bases remained unmatched. CDR3 nucleotides: TGTGCCAGCAGTTTAGGGACAGGGATATACGAGCAGTACTTC. Amino acids: CASSLGTGIYEQYF.